Listed below are T cell receptor beta chains from one sample, sequenced in a study of cytomegalovirus exposure and HLA in healthy donors. Libraries were prepared by immunoSEQ multiplex PCR; TCRdb keeps only in-frame clonotypes and omits some of them. Of about 62,000 clones detected, less than 85% appear once; the ten largest clones hold approximately 5%. The material sequenced was PBMCs. These TCRs come from a woman aged 25 to 45 in good health and CMV-seronegative. Each CDR3 is given with its conserved first and last residue. A D gene is named only where the DNA matches it firmly. The size entry is marked missing in some rows and otherwise reads once, few, many or a size class.

V gene	J gene	D gene	clone size	CDR3 DNA	CDR3 protein
TRBV6-5	TRBJ1-1	.	.	TGTGCCAGCAGACCAGGGTTCGGCACTGAAGCTTTCTTT	CASRPGFGTEAFF
TRBV11-2	TRBJ2-2	TRBD2	.	TGTGCCAGCAGCAGACCACCTTATAGCGGGAGATTCACCGGGGAGCTGTTTTTT	CASSRPPYSGRFTGELFF
TRBV4-1	TRBJ2-3	TRBD2	few	TGCGCCAGCAGCCAAGTCGCGGGGACTAGCGGGGTCACAGATACGCAGTATTTT	CASSQVAGTSGVTDTQYF
TRBV14	TRBJ1-1	TRBD1	.	TGTGCCAGCAGTTTACAGGGGGCCACTGAAGCTTTCTTT	CASSLQGATEAFF
TRBV7-9	TRBJ1-1	TRBD1	once	TGTGCCAGCAGCCTCAATCAGGGACAGGGCCAGGAAGCTTTCTTT	CASSLNQGQGQEAFF
TRBV9	TRBJ2-2	TRBD2	.	TGTGCCAGCAGCGTAGGGGCCTCTAGCGGGAGTTCGTCCGGGGAGCTGTTTTTT	CASSVGASSGSSSGELFF
TRBV28	TRBJ1-1	TRBD1	.	TGTGCCAGCAGGACAGGGGGCGCAACTTTCTTT	CASRTGGATFF
TRBV27	TRBJ2-3	TRBD2	few	TGTGCCAGCAGTTTAGAGGCTAGCGGGTGGCGGAATACGCAGTATTTT	CASSLEASGWRNTQYF
TRBV7-2	TRBJ2-5	.	.	TGTGCCAGCAGCCTCCCTGAGTGGACCCAGTACTTC	CASSLPEWTQYF
TRBV30	TRBJ2-5	TRBD1	.	TGTGCCTGGAGTGGTGCAGGGGGCAAGACCCAGTACTTC	CAWSGAGGKTQYF
TRBV7-3	TRBJ2-3	TRBD2	.	TGTGCCAGCAGCTTCCTAGGCGGGAGGGGAGATACGCAGTATTTT	CASSFLGGRGDTQYF
TRBV7-9	TRBJ1-1	.	.	TGTGCCAGCAGCTTAGCTAGAGGATTATACACTGAAGCTTTCTTT	CASSLARGLYTEAFF
TRBV30	TRBJ2-3	TRBD2	.	TGTGCCTGGAGTCGGCTAGCGGGTAGCACAGATACGCAGTATTTT	CAWSRLAGSTDTQYF
TRBV7-9	TRBJ2-2	TRBD2	.	TGTGCCAGCAGCGCCATCAGGACTAGGAACTTGGGGGAGCTGTTTTTT	CASSAIRTRNLGELFF
TRBV5-1	TRBJ1-2	.	.	TGCGCCAGCAGCTTGGTTTCTCTCTTCGACTATGGCTACACCTTC	CASSLVSLFDYGYTF
TRBV5-6	TRBJ2-1	TRBD1	once	TGTGCCAGCACCCCTTCAGGGACAGGGTTGCGGCAGTTCTTC	CASTPSGTGLRQFF
TRBV4-3	TRBJ1-4	.	.	TGCGCCAGCAGCCAAGATAACCCGAGTACTGGTGAAAAACTGTTTTTT	CASSQDNPSTGEKLFF
TRBV21-1	TRBJ2-1	.	few	TGTGCCAGCAGCAAAGCGCGCAGCGGAACCTACAATGAGCAGTTCTTC	CASSKARSGTYNEQFF
TRBV5-1	TRBJ2-6	.	few	TGCGCCAGCAGCTTACAGGGCCTTGGGGCCAACGTCCTGACTTTC	CASSLQGLGANVLTF
TRBV5-1	TRBJ2-5	.	.	TGCGCCAGCAGCTTGGCCCGGGTCTTTGGCATTGAGACCCAGTACTTC	CASSLARVFGIETQYF
TRBV19	TRBJ2-3	TRBD2	once	TGTGCCAGTAGTATGGGGGGGGTAGCGGAGCGCACAGATACGCAGTATTTT	CASSMGGVAERTDTQYF
TRBV6-1	TRBJ1-1	.	.	TGTGCCAGCATCGACAGTAACACTGAAGCTTTCTTT	CASIDSNTEAFF
TRBV27	TRBJ1-1	.	.	TGTGCCAGCAGTCACCGGGGGGGCGCGAACACTGAAGCTTTCTTT	CASSHRGGANTEAFF
TRBV5-1	TRBJ2-5	.	.	TGCGCCAGCAGCTTGGGGGACTTCGAAGAGACCCAGTACTTC	CASSLGDFEETQYF
TRBV10-2	TRBJ2-1	TRBD2	.	TGCGCCAGCAGTGAGTCGCAGGCGGGAGGGCCGGGGTATGAGCAGTTCTTC	CASSESQAGGPGYEQFF
TRBV15	TRBJ1-4	TRBD1	few	TGTGCCACCAGCAGAGATATCCGTACTCGCTCGGACAGGGAGAAACTGTTTTTT	CATSRDIRTRSDREKLFF
TRBV5-5	TRBJ1-5	.	.	TGTGCCAGCAGCCTGGATTATAGCAATCAGCCCCAGCATTTT	CASSLDYSNQPQHF
TRBV2	TRBJ2-4	.	.	TGTGCCACGAACACCAGGGAACTAGGGACTCTTCAGTACTTC	CATNTRELGTLQYF
TRBV16	TRBJ2-3	TRBD2	.	TGTGCCAGCAGCCCCAGAGGGACTAGCGACACAGATACGCAGTATTTT	CASSPRGTSDTDTQYF
TRBV27	TRBJ1-5	TRBD1	few	TGTGCCAGCAGTTTTCAGGGGGTTGGCAATCAGCCCCAGCATTTT	CASSFQGVGNQPQHF
TRBV19	TRBJ2-3	TRBD1	few	TGTGCCAGTAGTATAATTAGGTCCGGACAGGGGGGCACAGATACGCAGTATTTT	CASSIIRSGQGGTDTQYF
TRBV9	TRBJ1-2	.	.	TGTGCCAGCAGCGTAGTTGGGAGGGCTTCTCCTCGTAGCTACACCTTC	CASSVVGRASPRSYTF
TRBV9	TRBJ2-3	.	.	TGTGCCAGCAGCCGAGGTGACGGAGCGACGCAGTATTTT	CASSRGDGATQYF
TRBV7-8	TRBJ2-7	.	.	TGTGCCAGCAGCTCTTTTAGAGGGAACTCCTACGAGCAGTACTTC	CASSSFRGNSYEQYF
TRBV19	TRBJ1-6	TRBD1	.	TGTGCCAGTAGTAGCGGGACAGAATATAATTCACCCCTCCACTTT	CASSSGTEYNSPLHF
TRBV4-2	TRBJ1-1	.	.	TGTGCCAGCAGCCAAGAACCTCTCATGGGGACTACGATGAACACTGAAGCTTTCTTT	CASSQEPLMGTTMNTEAFF
TRBV19	TRBJ2-5	.	.	TGTGCCAGTGGAGGCAGAGGCCGGGAGACCCAGTACTTC	CASGGRGRETQYF
TRBV15	TRBJ2-1	.	.	TGTGCCACCAGAGCCGTAGGGAGTGGGAATGAGCAGTTCTTC	CATRAVGSGNEQFF
TRBV6-1	TRBJ2-3	TRBD1	once	TGTGCCAGCGGGAGACAGGGCAGCACAGATACGCAGTATTTT	CASGRQGSTDTQYF
TRBV7-6	TRBJ1-3	.	few	TGTGCCAGCACCGCACGGCTGGGGAGTGGAAACACCATATATTTT	CASTARLGSGNTIYF
TRBV5-1	TRBJ2-1	.	.	TGCGCCAGCAGCCTCGGCCGGGTACCTAAGACGGACAATGAGCAGTTCTTC	CASSLGRVPKTDNEQFF
TRBV6-5	TRBJ1-2	.	.	TGTGCCAGCAGTTATAACGCCGGAGGTGATGGCTACACCTTC	CASSYNAGGDGYTF
TRBV30	TRBJ1-2	.	.	TGTGCCTGGAGTGTACAGGCAGGGCACTATGGCTACACCTTC	CAWSVQAGHYGYTF
TRBV29-1	TRBJ2-1	TRBD1	.	TGCAGCGTTGAGGCAGGGGGCGGATTGGAGTTCTTC	CSVEAGGGLEFF
TRBV7-9	TRBJ1-1	.	.	TGTGCCAGCAGCTTAGGGGTCCGCTACAGAGACACTGAAGCTTTCTTT	CASSLGVRYRDTEAFF
TRBV7-2	TRBJ2-3	TRBD2	.	TGTGCCAGCAGAGTTGGACTAGCGCTACGCACAGATACGCAGTATTTT	CASRVGLALRTDTQYF